The T cell receptor (beta chain) described here comes from a study of T cell repertoires in cytomegalovirus infection. About the study: Matching HLA type, along with CMV infection, was indicated by public TCR beta signatures. Whole-study results and caveats: Of the TCR beta families, the public ones yielded a cumulative frequency that identified carriers of CMV plus the relevant HLA.

A note on this clonotype: Its target is unknown.

TCRdb fed the reads into MiXCR, producing one record per CDR3 protein. The table lists some 270,000 distinct CDR3 sequences, over 15% of them singletons. Losses at the gene ends were 3 bases for V and 3 bases for J; bases not matched to a gene: 19. Germline V gene data show CDR1 as SGHDN and CDR2 as FVKESK. The CDR3 sequence is 20 residues long. Sequencing input: CD8+ T cells from PBMCs. V is TRBV14 and J is TRBJ2-5; 10 bases match TRBD1. This sequence was found in a human donor in good health (CMV status not recorded). Some clones in this sample may be carry-over from other donors' samples. The CDR3 bases are TGTGCCAGCAGCCAGAGGAGTACTGTGTGGACAGGGGGATTCAAAGAGACCCAGTACTTC. Translation gives CASSQRSTVWTGGFKETQYF.